Listed below are T cell receptor beta chains from one sample, sequenced in a study of blood T cell repertoires in COVID-19. The method was immunoSEQ multiplex PCR; TCRdb's version includes in-frame clones alone and lacks a portion of them. In the table there are under 250,000 clones, 70% to 90% of which are singletons. Sequenced input: peripheral blood. Every receptor here comes from a man younger than 45 with COVID-19, enrolled during active disease. The CDR3 runs from the conserved cysteine through the conserved F or W. The D gene is left open where the match is weak. Clone size is stated in some rows and not others, as once, few, many or a class when expanded.

TRBV18,-,-,TRBJ1-4,CASSPLADGEKLFF,TGTGCCAGCTCACCACTGGCAGATGGTGAAAAACTGTTTTTT
TRBV5-6,-,-,TRBJ2-5,CASNLGETQYF,TGTGCCAGCAACCTAGGAGAGACCCAGTACTTC
TRBV5-6,-,-,TRBJ1-5,CASTFRGQSNQPQHF,TGTGCCAGCACCTTCCGCGGACAGAGCAATCAGCCCCAGCATTTT
TRBV19,-,few,TRBJ1-6,CASSKRQSLGPYNSPLHF,TGTGCCAGTAGTAAAAGACAGAGTTTAGGGCCCTATAATTCACCCCTCCACTTT
TRBV4-3,TRBD2,-,TRBJ2-7,CASSQGLAAGLRF,TGCGCCAGCAGCCAAGGACTAGCCGCCGGACTCCGCTTC
TRBV28,-,-,TRBJ2-1,CASSLWWDTAYNEQFF,TGTGCCAGCAGTTTATGGTGGGACACGGCCTACAATGAGCAGTTCTTC
TRBV27,TRBD1,-,TRBJ2-1,CASSFPGQGLNEQFF,TGTGCCAGCAGTTTCCCGGGACAGGGGCTCAATGAGCAGTTCTTC
TRBV27,-,-,TRBJ1-2,CASSPYYREPGYTF,TGTGCCAGCAGTCCATACTACAGGGAACCTGGCTACACCTTC
TRBV2,TRBD1,-,TRBJ2-2,CASSGDNRGLTGELFF,TGTGCCAGCAGTGGGGACAACAGGGGCCTTACCGGGGAGCTGTTTTTT
TRBV28,-,-,TRBJ2-2,CATGPELFF,TGTGCCACAGGCCCGGAGCTGTTTTTT
TRBV27,TRBD1,-,TRBJ2-1,CASSLVTGGNEQFF,TGTGCCAGCAGTTTAGTAACAGGGGGCAATGAGCAGTTCTTC
TRBV9,-,-,TRBJ2-7,CASSVVDNSYEQYF,TGTGCCAGCAGCGTAGTGGACAACTCCTACGAGCAGTACTTC
TRBV28,TRBD1,-,TRBJ2-7,CASTPSPLGQGSYEQYF,TGTGCCAGCACCCCTAGCCCCCTGGGACAGGGCAGCTACGAGCAGTACTTC
TRBV2,-,-,TRBJ1-1,CASRPRGGITEAFF,TGTGCCAGCAGGCCGAGGGGGGGGATCACTGAAGCTTTCTTT
TRBV6-5,TRBD1,-,TRBJ1-2,CASRQQGNGYTF,TGTGCCAGCAGGCAACAGGGGAATGGCTACACCTTC
TRBV11-1,TRBD2,-,TRBJ2-7,CASSLRGRGKYF,TGTGCCAGCAGCCTCCGGGGGAGGGGAAAATACTTC
TRBV25-1,TRBD1,-,TRBJ1-2,CASSEMGTGSLYGYTF,TGTGCCAGCAGTGAAATGGGGACAGGGAGCCTCTATGGCTACACCTTC
TRBV5-4,TRBD1,-,TRBJ2-7,CASSPGTGVQTYEQYF,TGTGCCAGCAGCCCCGGGACAGGGGTCCAAACCTACGAGCAGTACTTC
TRBV2,-,-,TRBJ1-2,CASSEVRREGYTF,TGTGCCAGCAGTGAAGTCCGGCGGGAAGGCTACACCTTC
TRBV6-5,TRBD1,-,TRBJ1-1,CASSYWQGARTEAFF,TGTGCCAGCAGTTACTGGCAGGGGGCCAGAACTGAAGCTTTCTTT
TRBV5-1,-,-,TRBJ1-1,CASSVSGTQNTEAFF,TGCGCCAGCAGCGTATCCGGGACACAGAACACTGAAGCTTTCTTT
TRBV7-8,-,-,TRBJ2-1,CASSLDLAWNEQFF,TGTGCCAGCAGCTTAGATCTAGCGTGGAATGAGCAGTTCTTC
TRBV19,-,-,TRBJ2-7,CASSPSTGMIYEQYF,TGTGCCAGTAGTCCCTCGACAGGAATGATCTACGAGCAGTACTTC
TRBV19,-,-,TRBJ1-1,CASSQTLNTEAFF,TGTGCCAGTAGTCAGACACTGAACACTGAAGCTTTCTTT
TRBV13,-,-,TRBJ1-1,CASSSRQTLAFF,TGTGCCAGCAGCTCCCGACAGACGTTGGCTTTCTTT
TRBV19,TRBD1,-,TRBJ2-7,CASSIPGQSYEQYF,TGTGCCAGTAGTATCCCGGGACAGTCCTACGAGCAGTACTTC
TRBV18,TRBD1,-,TRBJ1-2,CASSPPWTGSSRGYTF,TGTGCCAGCTCACCACCTTGGACAGGCTCATCTAGGGGCTACACCTTC
TRBV27,-,-,TRBJ2-3,CASSLWPTIGDTQYF,TGTGCCAGCAGCTTATGGCCCACTATTGGAGATACGCAGTATTTT
TRBV27,TRBD2,-,TRBJ2-3,CASSFRTSGTDTQYF,TGTGCCAGCAGTTTTCGGACTAGCGGTACAGATACGCAGTATTTT